This TCR beta chain was sequenced in a study of beta chain features in type 1 diabetes (dated by TCRdb to the late 2010s). About the full investigation: Mean age, gender distribution, total cell number and subset yield did not differ between patients and healthy donors. Across all samples, 107,917,701 sorted cells were examined, and cell number per subset correlated strongly with RNA yield. The study compared the TCRB repertoires of sorted circulating CD4+ T cell subsets in recently diagnosed type 1 diabetes patients with those in matched healthy donors. Regulatory and stem cell-like memory subsets were isolated from only 8 patients and roughly eight healthy donors, whereas naive and central memory subsets came from all 30 or so donors. The study at large found these results: At VDJ recombination sites, type 1 diabetes patients had fewer insertions and more deleted nucleotides, which implies abnormalities in thymic rearrangement. Sequencing cDNA rather than genomic DNA could over-represent highly expressing activated cells, although activation and CD3 levels did not differ between groups. PCR may preferentially amplify shorter templates, but because patient and control samples were amplified and corrected together, any resulting skew would affect both groups equally. Naive, central memory and regulatory TCRB repertoires appeared to be more similar among patients than among healthy donors. Only small numbers of individuals were included in the HLA sub-analyses, which left unresolved whether HLA type had any influence on TCRB rearrangement. A moderate but significant shortening of TCRB CDR3 length was observed in type 1 diabetes patients in all four CD4+ subsets.

In the case of this clone: Its recognized antigen is unknown. Base quality data are lacking; no much larger clone is found one base away.

The germline V gene sets CDR1 to SGDLS and CDR2 to YYNGEE. The CDR3 starts with the cysteine, ends with the phenylalanine, and has 16 residues. The entry retains the CDR3 DNA only, 48 bases that are in frame from base 1. V is trimmed back by 4 bases and J by 4 bases, and the junction contains 7 bases that no gene match accounts for. The entire isolated RNA was reverse transcribed using the High Capacity cDNA Reverse Transcription Kit, and thus expressed TCRB transcripts were sequenced. Deep immunoSEQ sequencing was applied to naive, central memory and regulatory T cell samples, giving an average of about 3.57 million total reads per sample. Sorted cells were lysed in RLT buffer, and RNA was extracted using DNase-treated RNeasy Micro or Mini kits according to cell number. To prevent cross-contamination, each cell subset was processed individually, whereas patient and healthy donor samples were processed jointly. The immunoSEQ multiplex PCR was used to amplify TCRB sequences from cDNA, generating 87-bp fragments that spanned the CDR3 region. Sequencing of the amplicons was done on the Illumina HiSeq platform. In the original analysis: PCR bias was corrected computationally using synthetic template baselines, and reads within Hamming distance 2 were collapsed, with unmergeable singletons discarded. By aligning reads against IMGT, V, D and J genes, CDR3 length, and insertions or deletions at six rearrangement sites were assigned. Within each subset, clonotype counts were normalized to the number of sorted cells before true diversity and Gini coefficients were calculated with the tcR R package. The overlap coefficient, calculated on TCRB nucleotide sequences, was used to measure repertoire sharing. Out-of-frame TCRB sequences from naive cells were analyzed to stand in for the pre-selection repertoire. TCRdb carries this immuneACCESS record with in-frame sequences only. Its versions omit some clonotypes, under half of them owing to an unresolved V gene in the studies checked, with the rest unexplained. The V and J calls and clone size were taken over from that table, and D and trimming were inferred from the DNA. Within this sample are 160,000 or so clones, with roughly 60% of them counted one time only. The ten most abundant clones make up about 0.081% of the sample.

Each donor gave one peripheral blood draw, around 0.12 L on average, collected into heparinised tubes. Using a panel that included CD45RO, CCR7, CD25, CD127, CD95 and CD27, naive, central memory, regulatory and stem cell-like memory CD4+ T cells were sorted on a BD FACSAria II. All sorted populations exceeded 95% purity. PBMCs were isolated immediately by Lymphoprep density gradient centrifugation and stained directly without culture. So that batch effects would be minimized, each experiment stained and sorted samples in pairs, pairing one healthy donor with one patient. This clonotype was obtained from a man younger than 45 with type 1 diabetes. The sequencing input was naive CD4+ T cells from blood. The cell subset or site label on this specimen signifies: true naive CD4+ T cells. The rearranged chain carries TRBV9 and TRBJ2-2, and 10 junction bases match TRBD1. The CDR3 protein is CASSSTGGQVTGELFF. The sequenced DNA: TGTGCCAGCAGCTCGACAGGGGGCCAGGTCACCGGGGAGCTGTTTTTT. Here the CDR3 is joined to the reference TRBV9 and TRBJ2-2 genes, and the full variable domain is: DSGVTQTPKHLITATGQRVTLRCSPRSGDLSVYWYQQSLDQGLQFLIQYYNGEERAKGNILERFSAQQFPDLHSELNLSSLELGDSALYFCASSSTGGQVTGELFFGEGSRLTVL.